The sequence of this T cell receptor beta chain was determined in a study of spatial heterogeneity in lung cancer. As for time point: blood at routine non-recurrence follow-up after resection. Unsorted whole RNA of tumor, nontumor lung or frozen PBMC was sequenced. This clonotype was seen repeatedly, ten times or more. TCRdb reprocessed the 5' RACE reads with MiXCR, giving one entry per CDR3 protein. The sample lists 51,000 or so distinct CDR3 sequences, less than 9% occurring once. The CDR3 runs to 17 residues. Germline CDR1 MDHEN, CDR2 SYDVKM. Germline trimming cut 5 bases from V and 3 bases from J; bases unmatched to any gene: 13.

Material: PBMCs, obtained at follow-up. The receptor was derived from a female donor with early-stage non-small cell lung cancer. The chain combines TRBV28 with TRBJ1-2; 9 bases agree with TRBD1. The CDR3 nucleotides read TGTGCCAGCAGTCCGAGTGGGGACAGGGCGGCGCACTATGGCTACACCTTC. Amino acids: CASSPSGDRAAHYGYTF.